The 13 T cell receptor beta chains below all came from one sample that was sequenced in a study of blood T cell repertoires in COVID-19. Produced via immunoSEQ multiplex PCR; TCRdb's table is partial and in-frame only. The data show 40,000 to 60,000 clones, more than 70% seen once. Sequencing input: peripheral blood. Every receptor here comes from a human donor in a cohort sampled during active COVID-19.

The CDR3 loop reads CASSRGQSEQFF. The DNA of the CDR3 is TGTGCCAGCAGCCGCGGACAGTCTGAGCAGTTCTTC. The V call is TRBV12-3 or TRBV12-4, the J call TRBJ2-1; D might be TRBD1 (6 bases). Trimming removed 6 bases at V and 9 bases at J, with 12 bases between. This CDR3 comprises 12 residues.

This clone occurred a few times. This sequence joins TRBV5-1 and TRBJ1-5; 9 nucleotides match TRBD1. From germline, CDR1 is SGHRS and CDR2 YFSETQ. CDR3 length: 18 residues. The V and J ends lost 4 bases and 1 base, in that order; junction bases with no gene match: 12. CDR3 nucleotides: TGCGCCAGCAGCCCGGTCCCGGGACAGGGTCGGAGCAATCAGCCCCAGCATTTT. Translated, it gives CASSPVPGQGRSNQPQHF.

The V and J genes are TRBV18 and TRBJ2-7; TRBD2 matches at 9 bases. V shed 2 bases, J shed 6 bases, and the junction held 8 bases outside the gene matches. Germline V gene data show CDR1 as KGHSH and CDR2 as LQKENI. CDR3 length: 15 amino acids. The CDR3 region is CASSPIAGVGPEQYF. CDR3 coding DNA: TGTGCCAGCTCACCAATAGCGGGAGTGGGGCCCGAGCAGTACTTC.

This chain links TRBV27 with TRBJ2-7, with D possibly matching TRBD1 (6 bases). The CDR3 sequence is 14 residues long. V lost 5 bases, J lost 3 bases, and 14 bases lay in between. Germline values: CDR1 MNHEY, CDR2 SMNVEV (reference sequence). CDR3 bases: TGTGCCAGCAGTCTCAGGGGTCGCGGCTACGAGCAGTACTTC. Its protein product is CASSLRGRGYEQYF.

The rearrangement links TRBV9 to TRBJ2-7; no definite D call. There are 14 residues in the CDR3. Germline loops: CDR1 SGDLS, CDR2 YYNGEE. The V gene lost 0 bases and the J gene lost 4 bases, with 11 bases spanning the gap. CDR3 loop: CASSVGQHGYEQYF. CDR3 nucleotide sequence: TGTGCCAGCAGCGTAGGGCAGCACGGGTACGAGCAGTACTTC.

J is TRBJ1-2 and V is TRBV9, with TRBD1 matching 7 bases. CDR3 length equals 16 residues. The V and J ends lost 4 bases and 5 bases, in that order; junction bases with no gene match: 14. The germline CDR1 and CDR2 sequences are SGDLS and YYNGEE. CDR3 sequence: CASSRGDRRSPYGYTF. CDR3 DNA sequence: TGTGCCAGCAGCAGGGGGGACAGACGCTCACCTTATGGCTACACCTTC.

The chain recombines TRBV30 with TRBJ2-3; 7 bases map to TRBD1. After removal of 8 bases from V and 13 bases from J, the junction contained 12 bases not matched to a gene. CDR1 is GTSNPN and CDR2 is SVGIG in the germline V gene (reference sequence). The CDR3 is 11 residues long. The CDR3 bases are TGTGCCCATACCCCGGGACAGATAAAGTATTTT. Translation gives CAHTPGQIKYF. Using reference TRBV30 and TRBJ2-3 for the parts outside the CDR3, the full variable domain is SQTIHQWPATLVQPVGSPLSLECTVEGTSNPNLYWYRQAAGRGLQLLFYSVGIGQISSEVPQNLSASRPQDRQFILSSKKLLLSDSGFYLCAHTPGQIKYFGPGTRLTVL.

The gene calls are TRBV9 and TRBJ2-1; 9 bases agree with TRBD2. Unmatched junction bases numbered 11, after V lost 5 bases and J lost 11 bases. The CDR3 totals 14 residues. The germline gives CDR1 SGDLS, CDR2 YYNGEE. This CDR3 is CASSISGGTPKQFF. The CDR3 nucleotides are TGTGCCAGCAGTATTAGCGGGGGAACCCCCAAGCAGTTCTTC. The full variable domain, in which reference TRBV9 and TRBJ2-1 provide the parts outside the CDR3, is DSGVTQTPKHLITATGQRVTLRCSPRSGDLSVYWYQQSLDQGLQFLIQYYNGEERAKGNILERFSAQQFPDLHSELNLSSLELGDSALYFCASSISGGTPKQFFGPGTRLTVL.

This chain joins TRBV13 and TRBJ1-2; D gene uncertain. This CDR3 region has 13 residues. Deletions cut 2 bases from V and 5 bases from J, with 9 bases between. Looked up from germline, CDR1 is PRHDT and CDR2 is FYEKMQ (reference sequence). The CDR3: CASSLTSAYGYTF. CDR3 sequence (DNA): TGTGCCAGCAGCTTAACGTCAGCGTATGGCTACACCTTC.

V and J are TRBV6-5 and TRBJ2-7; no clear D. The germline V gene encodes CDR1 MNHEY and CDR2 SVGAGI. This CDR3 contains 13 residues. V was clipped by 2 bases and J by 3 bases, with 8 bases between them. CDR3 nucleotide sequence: TGTGCCAGCAGTTACGCTACCGACTACGAGCAGTACTTC. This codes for CASSYATDYEQYF.

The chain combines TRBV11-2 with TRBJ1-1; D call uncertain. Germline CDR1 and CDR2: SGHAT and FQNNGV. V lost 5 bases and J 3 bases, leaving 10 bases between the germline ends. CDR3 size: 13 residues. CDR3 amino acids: CASSPHSYTEAFF. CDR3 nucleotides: TGTGCCAGCAGCCCTCACAGCTACACTGAAGCTTTCTTT.

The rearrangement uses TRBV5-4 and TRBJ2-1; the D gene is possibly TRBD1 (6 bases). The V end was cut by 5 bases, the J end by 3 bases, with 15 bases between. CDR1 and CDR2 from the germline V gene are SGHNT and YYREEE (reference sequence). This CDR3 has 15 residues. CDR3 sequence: CASRQTGPGYNEQFF. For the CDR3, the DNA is TGTGCCAGCAGACAGACAGGACCGGGCTACAATGAGCAGTTCTTC.

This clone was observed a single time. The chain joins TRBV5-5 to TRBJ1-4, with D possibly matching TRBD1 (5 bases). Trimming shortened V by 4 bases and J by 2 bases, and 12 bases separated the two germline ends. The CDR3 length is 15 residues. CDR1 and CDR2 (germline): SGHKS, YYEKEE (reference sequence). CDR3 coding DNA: TGTGCCAGCAGCATCAAGGGGAACACTAATGAAAAACTGTTTTTT. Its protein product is CASSIKGNTNEKLFF.